The source of this TCR beta chain is a study of blood T cell repertoires in COVID-19. Overall study: Sites in the United States, Italy and Spain provided acute and convalescent COVID-19 samples. T cells, B-cell-depleted T cells, or PBMCs supplied cDNA or gDNA.

Germline V gene sequence: CDR1 SGHAT, CDR2 FQNNGV. The CDR3 is 15 residues long. Unmatched junction bases numbered 7, after V lost 1 base and J lost 6 bases. As originally analysed: How many nucleated cells were present was estimated from reference gene primer amplification. TCRdb keeps only in-frame clones here, not all; method: immunoSEQ multiplex PCR. V and J calls and clone size are as listed in that table; D and trimming were resolved from the DNA. The repertoire holds around 120,000 clones, with 86% as singletons. Source material: peripheral blood. This TCR came from a man between 65 and 79 years old who had recovered from COVID-19. The chain carries TRBV11-2 and TRBJ2-7; 9 nucleotides align to TRBD1. CDR3 bases: TGTGCCAGCAGCTTAGTTCGGGACAGGGTCTCCGAGCAGTACTTC. Its translation: CASSLVRDRVSEQYF.